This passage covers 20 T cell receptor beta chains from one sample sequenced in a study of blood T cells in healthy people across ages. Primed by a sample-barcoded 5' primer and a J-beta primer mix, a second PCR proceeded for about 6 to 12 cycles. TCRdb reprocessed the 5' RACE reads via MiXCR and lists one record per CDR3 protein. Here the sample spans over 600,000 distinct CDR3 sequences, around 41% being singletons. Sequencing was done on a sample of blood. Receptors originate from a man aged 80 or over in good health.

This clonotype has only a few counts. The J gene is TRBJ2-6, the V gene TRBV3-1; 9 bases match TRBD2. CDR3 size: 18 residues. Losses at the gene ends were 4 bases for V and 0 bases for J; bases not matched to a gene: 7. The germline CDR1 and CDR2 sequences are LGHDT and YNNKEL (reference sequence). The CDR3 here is CASSPYSGGDSGANVLTF. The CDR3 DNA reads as TGTGCCAGCAGCCCATATAGCGGGGGAGACTCTGGGGCCAACGTCCTGACTTTC.

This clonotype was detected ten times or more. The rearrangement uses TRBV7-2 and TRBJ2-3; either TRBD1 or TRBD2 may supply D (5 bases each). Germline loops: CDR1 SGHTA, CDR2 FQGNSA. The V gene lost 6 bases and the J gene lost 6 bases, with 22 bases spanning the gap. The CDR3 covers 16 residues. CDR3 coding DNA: TGTGCCAGCAGACTCCCCTCCGGGACCCCGAGGGATACGCAGTATTTT. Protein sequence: CASRLPSGTPRDTQYF.

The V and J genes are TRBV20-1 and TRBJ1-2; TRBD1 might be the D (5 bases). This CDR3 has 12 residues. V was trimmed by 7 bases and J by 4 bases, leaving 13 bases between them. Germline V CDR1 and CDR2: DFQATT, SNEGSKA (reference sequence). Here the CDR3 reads CSGWTLGYGYTF. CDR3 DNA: TGCAGTGGCTGGACATTAGGCTATGGCTACACCTTC.

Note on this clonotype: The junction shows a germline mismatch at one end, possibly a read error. CDR3 in DNA: TGTGCCGGCTCACCACGGAGGGACAGCAATTCACCCCTCCACTTT. Amino acid sequence: CAGSPRRDSNSPLHF. The chain has TRBV18 and TRBJ1-6; 7 bases match TRBD1. The CDR3 loop spans 15 amino acids. The germline V gene has CDR1 KGHSH and CDR2 LQKENI.

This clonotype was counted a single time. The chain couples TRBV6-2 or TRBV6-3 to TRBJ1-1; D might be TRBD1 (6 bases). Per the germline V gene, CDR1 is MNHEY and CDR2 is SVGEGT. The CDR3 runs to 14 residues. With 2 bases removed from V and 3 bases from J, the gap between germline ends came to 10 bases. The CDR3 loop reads CASSYGGLDTEAFF. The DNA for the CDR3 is TGTGCCAGCAGTTACGGGGGGCTGGACACTGAAGCTTTCTTT.

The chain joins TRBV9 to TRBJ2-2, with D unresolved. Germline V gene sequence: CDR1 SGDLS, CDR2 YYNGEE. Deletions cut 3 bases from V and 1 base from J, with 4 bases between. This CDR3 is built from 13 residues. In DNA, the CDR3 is TGTGCCAGCAGCGCAAGGAACACCGGGGAGCTGTTTTTT. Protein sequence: CASSARNTGELFF.

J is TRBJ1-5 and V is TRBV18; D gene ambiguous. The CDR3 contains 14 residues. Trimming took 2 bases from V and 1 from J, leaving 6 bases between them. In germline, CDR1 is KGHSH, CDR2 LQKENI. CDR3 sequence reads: CASSPSISNQPQHF. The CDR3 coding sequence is TGTGCCAGCTCACCAAGTATCAGCAATCAGCCCCAGCATTTT.

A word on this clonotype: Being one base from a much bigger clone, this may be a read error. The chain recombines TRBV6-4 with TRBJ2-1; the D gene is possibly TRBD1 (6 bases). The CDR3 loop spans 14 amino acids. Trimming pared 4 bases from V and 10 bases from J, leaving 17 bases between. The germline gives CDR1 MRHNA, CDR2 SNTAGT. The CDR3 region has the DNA TGTGCCAGCAGTGCTGAGACAGGTCCCTACGAGCAGTTCTTC. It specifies CASSAETGPYEQFF.

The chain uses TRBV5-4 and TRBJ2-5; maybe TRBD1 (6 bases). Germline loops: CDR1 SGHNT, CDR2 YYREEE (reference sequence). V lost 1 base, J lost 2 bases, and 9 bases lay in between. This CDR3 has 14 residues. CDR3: CASSLMRGQETQYF. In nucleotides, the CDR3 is TGTGCCAGCAGCTTGATGAGGGGGCAAGAGACCCAGTACTTC.

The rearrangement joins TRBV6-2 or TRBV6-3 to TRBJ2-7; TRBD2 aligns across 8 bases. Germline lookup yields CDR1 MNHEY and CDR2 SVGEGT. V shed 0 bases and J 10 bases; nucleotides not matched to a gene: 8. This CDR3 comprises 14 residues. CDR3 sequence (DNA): TGTGCCAGCAGTTACTCGCGGGGGGATGGAGGACAGTACTTC. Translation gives CASSYSRGDGGQYF.

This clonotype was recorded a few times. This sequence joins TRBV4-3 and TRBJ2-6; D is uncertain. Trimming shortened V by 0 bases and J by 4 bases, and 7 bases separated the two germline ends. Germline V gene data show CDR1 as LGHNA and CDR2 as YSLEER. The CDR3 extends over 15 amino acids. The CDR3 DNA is TGCGCCAGCAGCCAAGATGGGTTAGGGGCCAACGTCCTGACTTTC. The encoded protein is CASSQDGLGANVLTF.

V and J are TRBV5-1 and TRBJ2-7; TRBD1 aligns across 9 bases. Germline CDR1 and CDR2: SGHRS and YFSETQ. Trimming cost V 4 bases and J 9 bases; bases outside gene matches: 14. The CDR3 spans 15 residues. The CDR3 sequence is CASSRNAGQGNGQYF. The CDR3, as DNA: TGCGCCAGCAGCAGAAATGCGGGACAGGGTAACGGGCAGTACTTC.

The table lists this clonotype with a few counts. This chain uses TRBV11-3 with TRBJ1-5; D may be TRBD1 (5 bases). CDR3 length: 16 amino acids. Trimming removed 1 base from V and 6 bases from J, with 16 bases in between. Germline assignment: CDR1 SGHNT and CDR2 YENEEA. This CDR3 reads CASSLGVSKGFQPQHF. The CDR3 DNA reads TGTGCCAGCAGCTTAGGAGTAAGTAAGGGGTTTCAGCCCCAGCATTTT.

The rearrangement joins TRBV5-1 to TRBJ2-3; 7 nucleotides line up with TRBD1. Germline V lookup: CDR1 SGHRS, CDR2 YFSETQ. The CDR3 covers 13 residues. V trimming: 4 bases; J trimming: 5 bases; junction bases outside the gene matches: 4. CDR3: CASSMNRGDTQYF. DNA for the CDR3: TGCGCCAGCAGCATGAACAGGGGAGATACGCAGTATTTT.

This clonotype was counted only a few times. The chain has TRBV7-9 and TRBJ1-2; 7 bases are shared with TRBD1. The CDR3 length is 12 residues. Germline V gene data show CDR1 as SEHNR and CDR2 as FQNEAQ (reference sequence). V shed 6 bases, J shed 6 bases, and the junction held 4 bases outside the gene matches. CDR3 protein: CASRAGGHGYTF. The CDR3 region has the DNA TGTGCCAGCAGGGCAGGGGGGCATGGCTACACCTTC.

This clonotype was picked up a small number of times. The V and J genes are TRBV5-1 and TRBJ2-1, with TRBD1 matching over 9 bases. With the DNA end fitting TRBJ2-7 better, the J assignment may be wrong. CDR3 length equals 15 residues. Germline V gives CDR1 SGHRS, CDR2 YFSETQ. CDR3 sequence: CASRRQGGSYNEQYF. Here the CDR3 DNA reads TGCGCCAGCAGACGACAGGGGGGCTCCTACAATGAGCAGTACTTC.

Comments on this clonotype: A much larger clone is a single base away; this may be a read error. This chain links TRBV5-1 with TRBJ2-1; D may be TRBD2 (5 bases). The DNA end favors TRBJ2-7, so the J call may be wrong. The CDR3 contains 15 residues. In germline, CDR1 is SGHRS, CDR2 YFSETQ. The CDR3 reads CASSLEGEAYNEQYF. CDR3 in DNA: TGCGCCAGCAGCTTGGAGGGAGAAGCCTACAATGAGCAGTACTTC.

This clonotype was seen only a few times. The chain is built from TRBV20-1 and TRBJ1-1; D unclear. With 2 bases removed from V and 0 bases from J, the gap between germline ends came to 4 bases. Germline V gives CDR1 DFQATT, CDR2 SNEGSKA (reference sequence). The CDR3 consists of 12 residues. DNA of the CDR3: TGCAGTGCTAGACAGATGAACACTGAAGCTTTCTTT. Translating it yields CSARQMNTEAFF.

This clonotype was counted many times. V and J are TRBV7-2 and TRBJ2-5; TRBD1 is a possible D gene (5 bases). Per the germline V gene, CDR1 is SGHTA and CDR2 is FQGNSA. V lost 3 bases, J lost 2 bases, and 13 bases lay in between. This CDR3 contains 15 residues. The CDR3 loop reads CASSFDLGVQETQYF. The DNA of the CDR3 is TGTGCCAGCAGCTTCGACTTAGGGGTACAAGAGACCCAGTACTTC.

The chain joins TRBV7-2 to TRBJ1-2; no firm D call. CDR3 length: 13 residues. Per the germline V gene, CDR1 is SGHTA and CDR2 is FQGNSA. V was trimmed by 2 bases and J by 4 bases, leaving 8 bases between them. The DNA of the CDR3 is TGTGCCAGCAGCTTAATCGCAGCCTATGGCTACACCTTC. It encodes CASSLIAAYGYTF.